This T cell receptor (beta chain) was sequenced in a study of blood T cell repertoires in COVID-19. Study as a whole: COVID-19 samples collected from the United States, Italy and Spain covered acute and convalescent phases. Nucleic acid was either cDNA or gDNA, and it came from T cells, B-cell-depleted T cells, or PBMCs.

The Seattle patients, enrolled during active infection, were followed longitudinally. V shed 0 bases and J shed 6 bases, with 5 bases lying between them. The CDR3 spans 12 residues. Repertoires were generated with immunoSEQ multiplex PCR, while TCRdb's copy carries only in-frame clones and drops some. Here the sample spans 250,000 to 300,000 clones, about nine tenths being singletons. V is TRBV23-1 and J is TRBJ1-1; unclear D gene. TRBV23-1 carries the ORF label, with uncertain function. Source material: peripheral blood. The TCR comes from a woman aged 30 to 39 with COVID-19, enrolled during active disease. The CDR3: CASSQSEPEAFF. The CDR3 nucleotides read TGCGCCAGCAGTCAATCGGAGCCTGAAGCTTTCTTT.